Below, one T cell receptor (beta chain) is given with its context. This clonotype was counted a few times. Which antigen it targets is not known. Base qualities are missing; no much larger clone stands one base away. The protocol used for the library was 5' RACE. Sequencing used an Illumina HiSeq 2000. A universal primer binding site was introduced by template switching, and a unique molecular identifier was present in the final cDNA, enabling accurate counting of TCR cDNA molecules. Specific primers in the conserved constant-segment region were used to synthesize first-strand cDNA for TCR alpha and beta chains. To control for contamination, every cDNA library was double barcoded, receiving both a SMART-Mk sample barcode and Illumina barcodes. TruSeq adapter sequences and Illumina sample barcodes were added in two successive PCR steps. Sequencing of the TCR alpha and beta cDNA libraries was done on the Illumina HiSeq platform using custom primers. The authors' analysis ran thus. Raw reads were processed with MiGEC to extract unique molecular identifiers, and MiXCR was used to determine CDR3 positions. Recombination models were inferred per individual with the repgenHMM and IGoR tools using an EM algorithm. The analysis of shared clonotypes was done with the tcR package in R, with sharing normalized by the product of cloneset sizes. Out-of-frame nonproductive sequences were analyzed to study raw recombination free of thymic and clonal selection effects. TCRdb reran the public reads through fastp at Q25 and MiXCR, keeping productive beta chains. Identical CDR3 proteins give one entry, which carries the most common genes and DNA. These V and J calls derive from TCRdb rather than the authors' analysis. The sample table contains fewer than 450,000 distinct CDR3 sequences; only one count was recorded for 9% to 10% of them. In total, the top ten clones hold 8.5% to 10% of the sample.

The entry originates in a study of identical twins (dated by TCRdb to the mid-2010s). Describing the broader study: To test whether fetal clonotypes persist, the study used deep sequencing on TCR alpha and beta repertoires from monozygotic twins, unrelated adults of various ages, and cord blood. To rule out contamination, replicate twin experiments were performed at different times with different library preparation protocols.

According to the germline V gene, CDR1 reads SGHRS and CDR2 reads YFSETQ. Taken from cysteine to phenylalanine, the CDR3 has 15 residues. Just CDR3 DNA is preserved here, 45 bases in frame from base 1. Trimming takes 4 bases off V and 7 bases off J; junction bases not matched to a gene: 8. Overall study outcomes, separate from this receptor: Compared with coincidental sharing between unrelated individuals, out-of-frame TCR alpha sequences shared between twins showed an excess of sequences with low generation probability. Abundant cord blood beta clonotypes carried fewer insertions; young adult naive repertoires showed a weaker similar trend, while memory repertoires showed none. Conclusions relied on cross-sectional statistical analysis, since the same donors could not be followed over many years. In monozygotic twins, recombination models systematically underestimated out-of-frame TCR alpha sharing, but the models matched the sharing seen between unrelated individuals. A weaker excess of twin sharing was found in beta out-of-frame sequences because the signal-to-noise ratio was lowered by fewer shared sequences. Invariant T cells such as MAIT and iNKT could partly confound zero-insertion analyses, although diverse VJ usage argued against such confounding for most clonotypes.

All donors were healthy Caucasians. The researchers also sequenced three unrelated adults who were not twins: a male aged 18 to 29, a male aged 50 to 60, and a female aged 50 to 60. Using Miltenyi CD45RO+ enrichment and human naive T-cell isolation kits, memory (CD45RO+) and naive T cells were isolated from PBMC. The sample comprised naive T cells sorted from blood. According to the study, the label for this sample's cell subset or site signals: cells isolated with a human naive T-cell isolation kit. This TCR derives from a woman aged 45 to 65 in good health. The sequence links TRBV5-1 to TRBJ2-1, and TRBD1 aligns with 10 junction nucleotides. The nucleotide sequence reads as follows: TGCGCCAGCAGCATGGGACAGGGGAGAACGAATGAGCAGTTCTTC. This gives the protein CASSMGQGRTNEQFF.